Following are 3 T cell receptor beta chains from one sample sequenced in a study of blood T cell repertoires in COVID-19. Here immunoSEQ multiplex PCR was the method, and the copy in TCRdb shows in-frame clones only, minus some. The sample yields 150,000 to 200,000 clones, less than 90% seen once. The material sequenced was peripheral blood. The receptors were sampled from a woman in her 70s with COVID-19, enrolled during active disease.

The chain couples TRBV27 to TRBJ2-5; 7 nucleotides line up with TRBD2. Germline loops: CDR1 MNHEY, CDR2 SMNVEV (reference sequence). Trimming cost V 5 bases and J 3 bases; bases outside gene matches: 6. CDR3 length equals 14 residues. The DNA of the CDR3 is TGTGCCAGCAGTATCTACAGCGGGAAAGAGACCCAGTACTTC. Protein: CASSIYSGKETQYF.

This sequence joins TRBV28 and TRBJ2-7; D possibly corresponds to TRBD2 (5 bases). The V and J ends lost 8 bases and 6 bases respectively, with 17 bases between them. This CDR3 is 13 amino acids long. Looked up from germline, CDR1 is MDHEN and CDR2 is SYDVKM. This CDR3 reads CASGRDSAGEQYF. The CDR3 DNA reads TGTGCCAGCGGTCGGGATTCTGCTGGCGAGCAGTACTTC.

The chain recombines TRBV6-5 with TRBJ2-7, with 7 bases fitting TRBD1. Germline lookup yields CDR1 MNHEY and CDR2 SVGAGI. The trim removed 5 bases at V and 9 bases at J, leaving 16 bases unmatched. The CDR3 runs to 15 residues. CDR3 nucleotide sequence: TGTGCCAGCAGTCCTAGGACAGGATACCCCAGCGGGCAGTACTTC. It yields the protein CASSPRTGYPSGQYF.